A single sample is the source of the 25 T cell receptor beta chains below, sequenced in a study of T cell responses to AZD1222 COVID-19 vaccine. Libraries were prepared by immunoSEQ multiplex PCR; TCRdb keeps only in-frame clonotypes and omits some of them. The sample lists 110,000 to 150,000 clones, around 91% occurring once. The starting material was peripheral blood, obtained on day 0 of AZD1222 vaccination. The receptors come from an adult in good health.

This rearrangement joins TRBV18 to TRBJ1-6, with D tentatively TRBD1 (5 bases). The CDR3 loop spans 16 amino acids. Germline CDR1 and CDR2: KGHSH and LQKENI. Trimming shortened V by 2 bases and J by 7 bases, and 15 bases separated the two germline ends. The CDR3 DNA reads as TGTGCCAGCTCACCAACTACAGGCCAGATCAATTCACCCCTCCACTTT. Its protein is CASSPTTGQINSPLHF. The full variable domain, completed using reference TRBV18 and TRBJ1-6, is NAGVMQNPRHLVRRRGQEARLRCSPMKGHSHVYWYRQLPEEGLKFMVYLQKENIIDESGMPKERFSAEFPKEGPSILRIQQVVRGDSAAYFCASSPTTGQINSPLHFGNGTRLTVT.

The chain is built from TRBV30 and TRBJ1-4; D might be TRBD1 (5 bases). This CDR3 spans 15 amino acids. The germline CDR1 and CDR2 sequences are GTSNPN and SVGIG (reference sequence). V was trimmed by 2 bases and J by 8 bases, leaving 18 bases between them. CDR3 in DNA: TGTGCCTGGAGTCTCTCGAGGGGCACAGGCGAAAAACTGTTTTTT. It is translated as CAWSLSRGTGEKLFF.

This clone was seen once. The CDR3 coding sequence is TGTGCCTGGAGTCAGGGCGTAAGCAATCAGCCCCAGCATTTT. Translating gives CAWSQGVSNQPQHF. This sequence joins TRBV30 and TRBJ1-5; D is perhaps TRBD1 (5 bases). Trimming removed 2 bases from V and 1 base from J, with 9 bases in between. The CDR3 sequence is 14 residues long. Germline-derived CDR1 and CDR2 are GTSNPN and SVGIG (reference sequence). Full variable domain (remainder filled in from reference TRBV30 and TRBJ1-5): SQTIHQWPATLVQPVGSPLSLECTVEGTSNPNLYWYRQAAGRGLQLLFYSVGIGQISSEVPQNLSASRPQDRQFILSSKKLLLSDSGFYLCAWSQGVSNQPQHFGDGTRLSIL.

This chain connects TRBV5-1 to TRBJ2-2; D gene ambiguous. Trimming shortened V by 1 base and J by 1 base, and 8 bases separated the two germline ends. Germline CDR1 SGHRS, CDR2 YFSETQ. This CDR3 is 15 amino acids long. CDR3 region: CASSLMAENTGELFF. The CDR3 DNA is TGCGCCAGCAGCTTGATGGCCGAGAACACCGGGGAGCTGTTTTTT.

The chain uses TRBV24-1 and TRBJ2-6; D ambiguous. The germline V and J ends were trimmed by 3 bases and 2 bases, with 7 bases remaining between them. The length of the CDR3 is 15 residues. Germline V lookup: CDR1 KGHDR, CDR2 SFDVKD. In DNA, the CDR3 is TGTGCCACCAGTGATCGGAACGCTGGGGCCAACGTCCTGACTTTC. The encoded protein is CATSDRNAGANVLTF.

The J gene is TRBJ1-1, the V gene TRBV28; D is unclear. The CDR3 has 12 amino acids. The V gene's germline CDR1 is MDHEN and CDR2 SYDVKM. V was cut by 3 bases and J by 11 bases, with 13 bases left in between. Here the CDR3 reads CASSFGRAYAFF. The CDR3 nucleotides are TGTGCCAGCAGTTTCGGCCGGGCTTATGCTTTCTTT.

This clone was detected only a few times. The chain joins TRBV12-3 or TRBV12-4 to TRBJ2-2, with TRBD1 as a possible D gene (6 bases). V lost 6 bases, J lost 4 bases, and 9 bases lay in between. The CDR3 runs 13 residues. The chain's CDR3 is CASRGQGTGELFF. In nucleotides, the CDR3 is TGTGCCAGCAGGGGACAAGGCACCGGGGAGCTGTTTTTT.

V gene TRBV13 combines with J gene TRBJ1-3, with D unresolved. The germline gives CDR1 PRHDT, CDR2 FYEKMQ (reference sequence). Deletions cut 4 bases from V and 5 bases from J, with 18 bases between. This CDR3 has 16 amino acids. CDR3 residues: CASSSPRAGQRNTIYF. DNA for the CDR3: TGTGCCAGCAGCTCCCCGAGGGCGGGTCAACGAAACACCATATATTTT.

The chain joins TRBV30 to TRBJ1-3; maybe TRBD1 (6 bases). This CDR3 contains 13 residues. Trimming left V 4 bases short and J 6 bases short, with 13 bases between. Germline loops: CDR1 GTSNPN, CDR2 SVGIG (reference sequence). The CDR3 region is CAWTNRVSNTIYF. CDR3 coding DNA: TGTGCCTGGACGAACAGGGTATCAAACACCATATATTTT.

This rearrangement joins TRBV4-1 to TRBJ1-3; possible D gene TRBD1, 5 bases. The CDR3 totals 17 residues. V was cut by 1 base and J by 0 bases, with 13 bases left in between. CDR1 MGHRA and CDR2 YSYEKL come from the germline V gene. CDR3 residues: CASSQAGTSSSGNTIYF. The CDR3 region has the DNA TGCGCCAGCAGCCAAGCAGGGACTTCCAGCTCTGGAAACACCATATATTTT.

This clone was recorded a few times. The chain links TRBV5-1 to TRBJ1-2, with D possibly TRBD1 on 5 matching bases. V shed 5 bases and J shed 5 bases, with 16 bases lying between them. Looked up from germline, CDR1 is SGHRS and CDR2 is YFSETQ. The CDR3 runs to 14 residues. DNA of the CDR3: TGCGCCAGCAGGCCCCCCGGGACGGCTTATGGCTACACCTTC. Translation gives CASRPPGTAYGYTF.

The chain couples TRBV19 to TRBJ1-2, with D unresolved. The length of the CDR3 is 15 residues. Trimming removed 5 bases from V and 0 bases from J, with 13 bases in between. The V gene's germline CDR1 is LNHDA and CDR2 SQIVND (reference sequence). CDR3 DNA: TGTGCCAGTAGTGCCCCCCCGTCTTCTAACTATGGCTACACCTTC. Translated: CASSAPPSSNYGYTF.

V and J are TRBV3-1 (or the pseudogene TRBV3-2) and TRBJ2-1, with 8 nucleotides matching TRBD2. Germline-derived CDR1 and CDR2 are LGHDT and YNNKEL (reference sequence). The J segment lost 4 bases and the V segment lost 0 bases, leaving 5 bases of the junction unmatched. The CDR3 totals 16 residues. CDR3 protein: CASSQESGGYYNEQFF. In DNA form, the CDR3 reads TGTGCCAGCAGCCAAGAATCGGGGGGGTATTACAATGAGCAGTTCTTC.

This clone was observed once. For the CDR3, the DNA is TGCGCCAGCAGCCAACAGTCGGTAAAGGATGAAAAACTGTTTTTT. Its translation is CASSQQSVKDEKLFF. The gene calls are TRBV4-1 and TRBJ1-4; D is unresolved. V lost 2 bases, J lost 6 bases, and 13 bases lay in between. CDR3 length equals 15 residues. CDR1 and CDR2 (germline): MGHRA, YSYEKL.

Details on this clone: The sample carries other DNA sequences with the same CDR3. The chain combines TRBV19 with TRBJ1-5, with D unclear. The CDR3 totals 13 residues. V shed 6 bases and J shed 5 bases, with 11 bases lying between them. Germline CDR1 is LNHDA and CDR2 is SQIVND (reference sequence). The CDR3 DNA reads as TGTGCCAGTAGCATGAAGGGCGATCAGCCCCAGCATTTT. Translating it yields CASSMKGDQPQHF.

J is TRBJ2-3 and V is TRBV12-5; 7 bases are shared with TRBD2. Germline CDR1 reads LGHNT; CDR2 reads FRNRAP. V dropped 1 base and J dropped 1; count of bases not matched to a gene: 5. The CDR3 has 16 amino acids. CDR3 protein: CASGLGQAGRTDTQYF. DNA for the CDR3: TGTGCTAGTGGTTTGGGACAAGCGGGGCGCACAGATACGCAGTATTTT.

CDR3 sequence: CASRYAGDNSPLHF. In DNA, the CDR3 is TGTGCCAGCAGGTACGCCGGAGATAATTCACCCCTCCACTTT. V is TRBV11-2 and J is TRBJ1-6; D gene uncertain. This CDR3 has 14 amino acids. Germline V gene data show CDR1 as SGHAT and CDR2 as FQNNGV. With 6 bases removed from V and 5 bases from J, the gap between germline ends came to 11 bases.

The chain carries TRBV3-1 (or the pseudogene TRBV3-2) and TRBJ2-7; D gene ambiguous. Germline loops: CDR1 LGHDT, CDR2 YNNKEL (reference sequence). V shed 5 bases and J shed 2 bases, with 10 bases lying between them. The CDR3 loop spans 13 amino acids. CDR3 residues: CASSIGPPYEQYF. The DNA for the CDR3 is TGTGCCAGCAGCATCGGGCCTCCCTACGAGCAGTACTTC.

This CDR3 reads CASVQLGKAGTQNTEAFF. CDR3 sequence (DNA): TGTGCCAGCGTCCAATTAGGGAAGGCCGGGACACAGAACACTGAAGCTTTCTTT. V usage is TRBV6-4 and J usage is TRBJ1-1; a weak D match, TRBD1 (6 bases). V was trimmed by 8 bases and J by 1 base, leaving 26 bases between them. Germline CDR1 MRHNA, CDR2 SNTAGT. CDR3 size: 18 residues.

The gene calls are TRBV4-1 and TRBJ1-1; D gene ambiguous. CDR3 size: 14 residues. Germline assignment: CDR1 MGHRA and CDR2 YSYEKL. Trimming took 4 bases from V and 2 from J, leaving 11 bases between them. The DNA for the CDR3 is TGCGCCAGCAGCCTTAGGACGGGTAACACTGAAGCTTTCTTT. Protein product: CASSLRTGNTEAFF.

The chain couples TRBV4-1 to TRBJ2-7; TRBD2 agrees at 12 bases. Germline V gives CDR1 MGHRA, CDR2 YSYEKL. This CDR3 comprises 16 residues. The trim removed 0 bases at V and 4 bases at J, leaving 4 bases unmatched. The CDR3: CASSQERLAGGYEQYF. The DNA of the CDR3 is TGCGCCAGCAGCCAAGAGAGGCTAGCGGGAGGGTACGAGCAGTACTTC.

This clone has only one observation. Other nucleotide sequences from this sample produce the same CDR3. The chain couples TRBV5-4 to TRBJ1-1; D uncertain. Looked up from germline, CDR1 is SGHNT and CDR2 is YYREEE (reference sequence). The CDR3 covers 11 residues. Trimming removed 4 bases at V and 2 bases at J, with 3 bases between. The CDR3 protein is CASSLNTEAFF. The CDR3 nucleotides read TGTGCCAGCAGCCTTAACACTGAAGCTTTCTTT.

The chain employs TRBV27 and TRBJ1-5; 11 nucleotides align to TRBD1. The J segment lost 3 bases and the V segment lost 3 bases, leaving 4 bases of the junction unmatched. Germline CDR1 and CDR2: MNHEY and SMNVEV (reference sequence). The CDR3 is 16 residues long. CDR3 nucleotides: TGTGCCAGCAGTTTGGGGACAGGGGGATCCAATCAGCCCCAGCATTTT. This sequence encodes CASSLGTGGSNQPQHF.

The V call is TRBV11-2, the J call TRBJ1-4, with unresolved D. Per germline, CDR1 SGHAT and CDR2 FQNNGV. The CDR3 has 15 residues. The germline V and J ends were trimmed by 5 bases and 5 bases, with 15 bases remaining between them. In DNA form, the CDR3 reads TGTGCCAGCAGCCCTCTAGGGCGGCAGAATGAAAAACTGTTTTTT. Its protein product is CASSPLGRQNEKLFF. The full variable domain, with the rest looked up from reference TRBV11-2 and TRBJ1-4, is EAGVAQSPRYKIIEKRQSVAFWCNPISGHATLYWYQQILGQGPKLLIQFQNNGVVDDSQLPKDRFSAERLKGVDSTLKIQPAKLEDSAVYLCASSPLGRQNEKLFFGSGTQLSVL.

This chain joins TRBV30 and TRBJ2-6; tentatively, D is TRBD1 or TRBD2 (6 bases each). CDR1 is GTSNPN, CDR2 SVGIG, per germline (reference sequence). CDR3 size: 19 residues. Trimming took 2 bases from V and 0 from J, leaving 20 bases between them. CDR3 coding DNA: TGTGCCTGGAGTAGGGGGGCCAAACTAGCCTTCTCTGGGGCCAACGTCCTGACTTTC. Translated, it gives CAWSRGAKLAFSGANVLTF.